This T cell receptor beta chain stems from a study of blood T cell repertoires in COVID-19. This CDR3 comprises 16 residues. V was trimmed by 2 bases and J by 5 bases, leaving 18 bases between them. CDR1 is LGHDT and CDR2 is YNNKEL in the germline V gene (reference sequence). Sequencing used immunoSEQ multiplex PCR; TCRdb keeps in-frame clones, though not all of them. This table holds around 200,000 clones, around 84% found once. The rearrangement links TRBV3-1 (or the pseudogene TRBV3-2) to TRBJ2-5, with a possible D match to TRBD2 (6 bases). This TCR was recovered from a man aged 40-49 years with active or convalescent COVID-19. Specimen: peripheral blood. The CDR3 region is CASSQLPGDSIETQYF. CDR3 nucleotides: TGTGCCAGCAGCCAACTACCGGGGGACTCTATTGAGACCCAGTACTTC.